This T cell receptor beta chain comes out of a study of T cell responses to AZD1222 COVID-19 vaccine. Study-wide findings and caveats: Dominant at 160-218 and 743-854, vaccine-associated CD4 TCRs also spanned spike. The study sampled repertoires only after the peak T cell response. Spike-specific TCR breadth and depth both grew after two AZD1222 doses.

The CDR3 totals 15 residues. With 0 bases removed from V and 4 bases from J, the gap between germline ends came to 12 bases. Per germline, CDR1 MNHEY and CDR2 SMNVEV (reference sequence). The table came from immunoSEQ multiplex PCR; TCRdb's copy has only in-frame clones and leaves some out. The repertoire holds about 89,000 clones, with roughly 90% as singletons. As to this clone: Its specificity is not known.

The clonotype comes from an adult who received the AZD1222 COVID-19 vaccine. The chain links TRBV27 to TRBJ1-2; possible D gene TRBD1, 6 bases. The specimen comprised peripheral blood, sampled 28 days after the second AZD1222 dose. CDR3 nucleotides: TGTGCCAGCAGTTTATCGCCCAGGGGTACCTATGGCTACACCTTC. Its protein product is CASSLSPRGTYGYTF.